This passage covers 9 T cell receptor beta chains from one sample sequenced in a study of blood T cell repertoires in COVID-19. The assay was immunoSEQ multiplex PCR, and TCRdb's table has in-frame clones only and misses some. The sample holds approximately 200,000 clones; approximately 87% are singletons and the top ten take 5.5% to 7.5%. Sequencing used peripheral blood. Receptors were obtained from a man aged 55 to 70 who had recovered from COVID-19.

The chain couples TRBV30 to TRBJ1-4; no reliable D call. This CDR3 has 13 residues. Germline V gives CDR1 GTSNPN, CDR2 SVGIG (reference sequence). Trimming pared 0 bases from V and 4 bases from J, leaving 6 bases between. CDR3 in amino acids: CAWSVVLNEKLFF. The DNA of the CDR3 is TGTGCCTGGAGTGTCGTACTTAATGAAAAACTGTTTTTT.

This chain joins TRBV9 and TRBJ1-2; 7 bases are a match to TRBD1. This CDR3 contains 15 residues. The germline V gene has CDR1 SGDLS and CDR2 YYNGEE. After removal of 4 bases from V and 0 bases from J, the junction contained 6 bases not matched to a gene. The CDR3 DNA follows: TGTGCCAGCAGCCTCGGGCAGGGGGCTAACTATGGCTACACCTTC. Protein sequence: CASSLGQGANYGYTF.

V gene TRBV28 combines with J gene TRBJ1-6, with 9 bases identical to TRBD1. V was clipped by 0 bases and J by 8 bases; unmatched bases: 8. CDR3 length: 17 amino acids. Germline CDR1 MDHEN, CDR2 SYDVKM. CDR3: CASSLWGTGSGYSPLHF. DNA of the CDR3: TGTGCCAGCAGTTTATGGGGGACAGGGTCAGGGTATTCACCCCTCCACTTT.

This chain connects TRBV10-3 to TRBJ2-3; 11 bases agree with TRBD1. The CDR3 runs 20 residues. The junction had 13 bases not matched to a gene; V was cut back by 2 bases and J by 0 bases. CDR1 is ENHRY and CDR2 is SYGVKD in the germline V gene. The chain's CDR3 is CAISEAQGQGGTSSTDTQYF. CDR3 in DNA: TGTGCCATCAGTGAGGCGCAGGGACAGGGGGGCACTTCTAGCACAGATACGCAGTATTTT.

This chain joins TRBV5-4 and TRBJ2-7, with TRBD2 matching over 14 bases. Germline V gives CDR1 SGHNT, CDR2 YYREEE (reference sequence). The CDR3 sequence is 16 residues long. V lost 5 bases and J lost 4; bases outside the gene matches: 8. The CDR3 nucleotides are TGTGCCAGCAGTGCGGGCGGGACTAGCGGGAGATACGAGCAGTACTTC. This sequence encodes CASSAGGTSGRYEQYF. Filled out from reference TRBV5-4 and TRBJ2-7, the complete variable domain reads ETGVTQSPTHLIKTRGQQVTLRCSSQSGHNTVSWYQQALGQGPQFIFQYYREEENGRGNFPPRFSGLQFPNYSSELNVNALELDDSALYLCASSAGGTSGRYEQYFGPGTRLTVT.

Turning to this clone: This CDR3 is also generated by other DNA sequences in the sample. This chain links TRBV14 with TRBJ1-2, with 9 bases identical to TRBD1. The CDR3 runs to 13 residues. Germline V gene sequence: CDR1 SGHDN, CDR2 FVKESK. The V segment lost 3 bases and the J segment 4 bases; nucleotides outside the gene matches: 0. The CDR3 bases are TGTGCCAGCAGCCAGGACAGGGGCTATGGCTACACCTTC. Its protein is CASSQDRGYGYTF.

The CDR3 loop reads CASSPLGGSNYGYTF. CDR3 sequence (DNA): TGTGCCAGCAGCCCCTTAGGGGGATCAAACTATGGCTACACCTTC. The chain carries TRBV5-5 and TRBJ1-2; tentative D call: TRBD1 (6 bases). The CDR3 totals 15 residues. Germline CDR1 and CDR2: SGHKS and YYEKEE (reference sequence). Deletions cut 4 bases from V and 2 bases from J, with 15 bases between.

This sequence joins TRBV6-2 or TRBV6-3 and TRBJ2-6; D remains unclear. V was trimmed by 4 bases and J by 0 bases, leaving 4 bases between them. This CDR3 is built from 14 residues. Germline CDR1 MNHEY, CDR2 SVGEGT. In DNA form, the CDR3 reads TGTGCCAGCAGTTTTCACTCTGGGGCCAACGTCCTGACTTTC. Its translation: CASSFHSGANVLTF.

The CDR3 spells CASSVEYNEQFF. The CDR3 DNA reads as TGTGCCAGCAGCGTTGAGTACAATGAGCAGTTCTTC. V is TRBV5-4 and J is TRBJ2-1; D ambiguous. CDR3 length equals 12 residues. V shed 4 bases and J shed 4 bases, with 6 bases lying between them. Germline CDR1 SGHNT, CDR2 YYREEE (reference sequence).